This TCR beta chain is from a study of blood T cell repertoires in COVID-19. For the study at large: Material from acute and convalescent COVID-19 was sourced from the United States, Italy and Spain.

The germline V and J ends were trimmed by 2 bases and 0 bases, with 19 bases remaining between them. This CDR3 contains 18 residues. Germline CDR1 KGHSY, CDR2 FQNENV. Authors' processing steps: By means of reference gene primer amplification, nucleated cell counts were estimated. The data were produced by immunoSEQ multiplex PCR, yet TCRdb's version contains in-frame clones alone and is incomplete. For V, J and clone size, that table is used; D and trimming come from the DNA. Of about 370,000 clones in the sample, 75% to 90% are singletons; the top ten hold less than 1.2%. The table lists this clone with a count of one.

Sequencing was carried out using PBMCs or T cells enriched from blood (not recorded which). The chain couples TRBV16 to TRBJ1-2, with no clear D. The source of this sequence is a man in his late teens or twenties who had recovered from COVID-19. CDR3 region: CASSQGSGSVLANYGYTF. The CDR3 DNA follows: TGTGCCAGCAGCCAAGGATCGGGGAGCGTCTTAGCTAACTATGGCTACACCTTC. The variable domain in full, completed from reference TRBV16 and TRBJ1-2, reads GEEVAQTPKHLVRGEGQKAKLYCAPIKGHSYVFWYQQVLKNEFKFLISFQNENVFDETGMPKERFSAKCLPNSPCSLEIQATKLEDSAVYFCASSQGSGSVLANYGYTFGSGTRLTVV.